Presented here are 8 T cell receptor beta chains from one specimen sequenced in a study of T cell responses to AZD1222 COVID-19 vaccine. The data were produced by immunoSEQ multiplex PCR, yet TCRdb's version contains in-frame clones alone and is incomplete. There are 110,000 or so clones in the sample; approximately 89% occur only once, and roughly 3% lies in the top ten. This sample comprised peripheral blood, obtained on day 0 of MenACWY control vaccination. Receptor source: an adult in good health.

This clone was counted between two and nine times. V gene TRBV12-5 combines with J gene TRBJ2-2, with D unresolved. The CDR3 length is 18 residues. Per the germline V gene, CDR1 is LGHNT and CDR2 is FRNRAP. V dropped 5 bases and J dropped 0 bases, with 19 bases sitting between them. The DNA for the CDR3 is TGTGCTAGTGGTACAACCCCGGACGGCCTTACGAACACCGGGGAGCTGTTTTTT. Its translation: CASGTTPDGLTNTGELFF.

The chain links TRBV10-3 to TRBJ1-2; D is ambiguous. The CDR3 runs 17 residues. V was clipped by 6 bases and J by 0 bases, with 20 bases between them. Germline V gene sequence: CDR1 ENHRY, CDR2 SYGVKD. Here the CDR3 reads CAISTEVAVLANYGYTF. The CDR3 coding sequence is TGTGCCATCAGCACGGAGGTCGCAGTGCTAGCTAACTATGGCTACACCTTC.

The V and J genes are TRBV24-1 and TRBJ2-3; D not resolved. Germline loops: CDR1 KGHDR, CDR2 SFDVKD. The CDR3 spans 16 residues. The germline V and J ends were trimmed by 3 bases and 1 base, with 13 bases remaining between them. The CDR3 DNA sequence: TGTGCCACCAGTGATCCTTTAGGGTCCGGCACAGATACGCAGTATTTT. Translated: CATSDPLGSGTDTQYF.

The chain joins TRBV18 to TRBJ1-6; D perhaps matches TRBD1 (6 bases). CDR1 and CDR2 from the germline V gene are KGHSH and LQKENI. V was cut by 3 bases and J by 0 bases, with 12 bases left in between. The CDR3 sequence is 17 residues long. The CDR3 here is CASSPSDRNSYNSPLHF. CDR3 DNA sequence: TGTGCCAGCTCACCGTCGGACAGAAACTCCTATAATTCACCCCTCCACTTT. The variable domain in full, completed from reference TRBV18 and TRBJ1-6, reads NAGVMQNPRHLVRRRGQEARLRCSPMKGHSHVYWYRQLPEEGLKFMVYLQKENIIDESGMPKERFSAEFPKEGPSILRIQQVVRGDSAAYFCASSPSDRNSYNSPLHFGNGTRLTVT.

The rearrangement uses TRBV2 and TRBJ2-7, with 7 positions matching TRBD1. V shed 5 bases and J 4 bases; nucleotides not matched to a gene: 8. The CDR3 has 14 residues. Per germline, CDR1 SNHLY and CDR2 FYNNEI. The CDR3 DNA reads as TGTGCCAGCAGTTCCTCACAGGGGATGTACGAGCAGTACTTC. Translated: CASSSSQGMYEQYF.

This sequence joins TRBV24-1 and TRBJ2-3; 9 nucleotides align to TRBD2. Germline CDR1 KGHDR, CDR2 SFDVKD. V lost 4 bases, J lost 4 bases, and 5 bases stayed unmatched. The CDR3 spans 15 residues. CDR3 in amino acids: CATSEGRGGPDTQYF. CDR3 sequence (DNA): TGTGCCACCAGTGAAGGGCGGGGGGGCCCAGATACGCAGTATTTT.

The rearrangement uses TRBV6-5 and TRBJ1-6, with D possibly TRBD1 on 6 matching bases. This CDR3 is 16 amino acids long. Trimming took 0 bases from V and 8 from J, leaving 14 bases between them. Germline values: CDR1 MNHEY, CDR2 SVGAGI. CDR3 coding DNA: TGTGCCAGCAGTTACTCGGGGACAATCGTGGATTCACCCCTCCACTTT. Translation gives CASSYSGTIVDSPLHF.

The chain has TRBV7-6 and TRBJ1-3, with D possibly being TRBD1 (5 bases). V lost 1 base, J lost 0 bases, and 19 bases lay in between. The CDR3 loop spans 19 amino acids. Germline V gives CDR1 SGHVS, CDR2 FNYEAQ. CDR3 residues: CASSLEPRASPSSGNTIYF. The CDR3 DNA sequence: TGTGCCAGCAGCTTAGAACCCAGGGCGTCTCCCAGCTCTGGAAACACCATATATTTT.